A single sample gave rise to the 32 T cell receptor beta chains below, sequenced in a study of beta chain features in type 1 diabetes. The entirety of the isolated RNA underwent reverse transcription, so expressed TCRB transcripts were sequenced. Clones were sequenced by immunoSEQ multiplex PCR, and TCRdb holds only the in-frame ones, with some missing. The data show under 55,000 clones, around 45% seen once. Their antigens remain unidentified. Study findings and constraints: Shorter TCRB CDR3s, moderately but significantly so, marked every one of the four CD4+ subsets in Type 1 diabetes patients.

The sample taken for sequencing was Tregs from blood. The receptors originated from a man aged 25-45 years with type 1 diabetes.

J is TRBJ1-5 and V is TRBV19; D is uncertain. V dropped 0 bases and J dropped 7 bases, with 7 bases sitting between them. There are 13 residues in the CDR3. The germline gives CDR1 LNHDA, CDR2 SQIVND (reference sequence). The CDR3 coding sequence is TGTGCCAGTAGTATAGAGGGGAGGCAGCCCCAGCATTTT. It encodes CASSIEGRQPQHF. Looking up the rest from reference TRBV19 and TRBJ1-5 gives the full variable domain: DGGITQSPKYLFRKEGQNVTLSCEQNLNHDAMYWYRQDPGQGLRLIYYSQIVNDFQKGDIAEGYSVSREKKESFPLTVTSAQKNPTAFYLCASSIEGRQPQHFGDGTRLSIL.

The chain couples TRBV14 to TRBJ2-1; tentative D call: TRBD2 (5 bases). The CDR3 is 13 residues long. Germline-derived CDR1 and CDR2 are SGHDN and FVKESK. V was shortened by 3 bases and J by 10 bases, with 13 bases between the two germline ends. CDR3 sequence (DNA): TGTGCCAGCAGCCAGAGAGGACTTGACGAGCAGTTCTTC. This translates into CASSQRGLDEQFF. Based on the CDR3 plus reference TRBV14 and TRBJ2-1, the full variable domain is EAGVTQFPSHSVIEKGQTVTLRCDPISGHDNLYWYRRVMGKEIKFLLHFVKESKQDESGMPNNRFLAERTGGTYSTLKVQPAELEDSGVYFCASSQRGLDEQFFGPGTRLTVL.

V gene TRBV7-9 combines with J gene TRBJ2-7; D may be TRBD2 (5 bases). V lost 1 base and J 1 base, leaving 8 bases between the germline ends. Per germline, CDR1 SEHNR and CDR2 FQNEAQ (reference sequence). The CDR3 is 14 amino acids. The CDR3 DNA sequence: TGTGCCAGCAGCTTAGACCGGACTTCCTACGAGCAGTACTTC. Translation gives CASSLDRTSYEQYF.

CDR3 sequence (DNA): TGTGCCAGCAGCTTAAGCGGCCAAGAGACCCAGTACTTC. This sequence encodes CASSLSGQETQYF. This chain links TRBV11-2 with TRBJ2-5; the D gene is possibly TRBD2 (5 bases). This CDR3 contains 13 residues. Trimming removed 2 bases at V and 1 base at J, with 5 bases between. Germline loops: CDR1 SGHAT, CDR2 FQNNGV.

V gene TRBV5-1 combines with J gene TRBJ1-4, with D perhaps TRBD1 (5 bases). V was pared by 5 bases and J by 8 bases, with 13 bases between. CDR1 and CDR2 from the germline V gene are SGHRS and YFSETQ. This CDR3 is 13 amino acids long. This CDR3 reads CASRQGPGEKLFF. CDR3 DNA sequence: TGCGCCAGCAGGCAGGGCCCTGGGGAAAAACTGTTTTTT.

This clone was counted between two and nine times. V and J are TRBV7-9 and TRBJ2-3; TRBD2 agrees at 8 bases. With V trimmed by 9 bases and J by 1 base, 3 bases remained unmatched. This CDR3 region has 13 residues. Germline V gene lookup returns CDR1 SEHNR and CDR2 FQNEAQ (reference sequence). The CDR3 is CASSTSGTDTQYF. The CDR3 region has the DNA TGTGCCAGTTCGACTAGCGGCACAGATACGCAGTATTTT.

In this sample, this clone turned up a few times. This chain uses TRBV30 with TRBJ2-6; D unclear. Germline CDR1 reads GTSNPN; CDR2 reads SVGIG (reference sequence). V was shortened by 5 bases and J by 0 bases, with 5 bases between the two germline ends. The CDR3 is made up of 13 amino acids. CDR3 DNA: TGTGCCTGGGAGAGCTCTGGGGCCAACGTCCTGACTTTC. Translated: CAWESSGANVLTF.

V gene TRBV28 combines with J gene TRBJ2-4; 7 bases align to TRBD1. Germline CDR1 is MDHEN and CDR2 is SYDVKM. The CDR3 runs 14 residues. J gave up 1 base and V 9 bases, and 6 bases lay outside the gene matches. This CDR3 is CASMTGWAKNIQYF. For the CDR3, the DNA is TGTGCCAGTATGACAGGGTGGGCCAAAAACATTCAGTACTTC.

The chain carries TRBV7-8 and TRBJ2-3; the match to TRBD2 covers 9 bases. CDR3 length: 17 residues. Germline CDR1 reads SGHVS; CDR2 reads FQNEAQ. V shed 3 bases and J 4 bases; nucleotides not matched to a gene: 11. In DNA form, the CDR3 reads TGTGCCAGCAGCTTTCGGTCAGTAGCGGGAGTGCCAGATACGCAGTATTTT. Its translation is CASSFRSVAGVPDTQYF.

The CDR3 coding sequence is TGTGCCAGCAGTTTCGGGACAGGGGGGGTCGAGCAGTACTTC. Translation gives CASSFGTGGVEQYF. This chain links TRBV27 with TRBJ2-7, with 11 bases matching TRBD1. The CDR3 is made up of 14 amino acids. The V and J ends lost 3 bases and 6 bases, in that order; junction bases with no gene match: 4. Germline CDR1 and CDR2: MNHEY and SMNVEV (reference sequence).

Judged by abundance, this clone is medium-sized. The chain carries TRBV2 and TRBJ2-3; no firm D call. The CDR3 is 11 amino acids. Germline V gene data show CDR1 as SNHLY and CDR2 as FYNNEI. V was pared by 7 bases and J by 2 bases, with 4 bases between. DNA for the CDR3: TGTGCCAGCATATCCACAGATACGCAGTATTTT. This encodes CASISTDTQYF.

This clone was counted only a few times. CDR3 nucleotide sequence: TGTGCCAGCAGTTCATATGGGACTAGCGGGAGTTCACACAATGAGCAGTTCTTC. Its translation: CASSSYGTSGSSHNEQFF. This rearrangement joins TRBV27 to TRBJ2-1, with 14 bases identical to TRBD2. This CDR3 has 18 amino acids. The V segment lost 4 bases and the J segment 5 bases; nucleotides outside the gene matches: 10. Germline values: CDR1 MNHEY, CDR2 SMNVEV (reference sequence).

CDR3 nucleotides: TGTGCCACCAGCACCAGACAGGGTCGACAGCCCCAGCATTTT. Its protein product is CATSTRQGRQPQHF. The chain employs TRBV15 and TRBJ1-5; 7 bases are shared with TRBD1. Germline V lookup: CDR1 LNHNV, CDR2 YYDKDF (reference sequence). The CDR3 length is 14 residues. The junction had 7 bases not matched to a gene; V was cut back by 4 bases and J by 7 bases.

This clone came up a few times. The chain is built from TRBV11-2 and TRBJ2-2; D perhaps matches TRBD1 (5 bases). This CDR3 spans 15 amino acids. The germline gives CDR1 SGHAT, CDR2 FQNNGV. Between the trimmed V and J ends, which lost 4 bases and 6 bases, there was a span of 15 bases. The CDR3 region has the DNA TGTGCCAGCAGCTCCACCACAGCAGGGCCCGGGGAGCTGTTTTTT. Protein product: CASSSTTAGPGELFF. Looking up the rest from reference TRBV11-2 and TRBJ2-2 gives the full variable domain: EAGVAQSPRYKIIEKRQSVAFWCNPISGHATLYWYQQILGQGPKLLIQFQNNGVVDDSQLPKDRFSAERLKGVDSTLKIQPAKLEDSAVYLCASSSTTAGPGELFFGEGSRLTVL.

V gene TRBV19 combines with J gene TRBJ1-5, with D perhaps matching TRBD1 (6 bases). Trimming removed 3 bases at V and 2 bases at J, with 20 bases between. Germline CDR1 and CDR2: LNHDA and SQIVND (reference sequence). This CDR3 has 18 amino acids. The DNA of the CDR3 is TGTGCCAGTAGTATGGGGCCGAGGGGGGGCCGAGGCAATCAGCCCCAGCATTTT. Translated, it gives CASSMGPRGGRGNQPQHF.

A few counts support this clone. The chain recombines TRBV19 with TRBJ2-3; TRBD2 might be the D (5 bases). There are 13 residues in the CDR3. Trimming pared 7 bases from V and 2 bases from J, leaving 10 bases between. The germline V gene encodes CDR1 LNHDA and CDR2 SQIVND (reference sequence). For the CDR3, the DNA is TGTGCCAGTAAGAGGGATACCACAGATACGCAGTATTTT. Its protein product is CASKRDTTDTQYF.

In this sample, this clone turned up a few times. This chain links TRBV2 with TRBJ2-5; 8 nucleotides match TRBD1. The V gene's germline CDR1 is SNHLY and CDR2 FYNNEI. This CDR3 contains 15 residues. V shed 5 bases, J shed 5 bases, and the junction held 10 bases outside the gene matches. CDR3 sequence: CASSSQGAFAETQYF. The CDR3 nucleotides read TGTGCCAGCAGTTCGCAGGGGGCATTTGCGGAGACCCAGTACTTC.

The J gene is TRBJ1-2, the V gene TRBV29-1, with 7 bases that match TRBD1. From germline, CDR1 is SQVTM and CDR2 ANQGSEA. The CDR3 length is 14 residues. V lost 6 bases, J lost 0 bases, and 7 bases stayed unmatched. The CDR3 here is CSVTRDSTNYGYTF. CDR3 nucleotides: TGCAGCGTGACTCGGGACAGCACTAACTATGGCTACACCTTC.

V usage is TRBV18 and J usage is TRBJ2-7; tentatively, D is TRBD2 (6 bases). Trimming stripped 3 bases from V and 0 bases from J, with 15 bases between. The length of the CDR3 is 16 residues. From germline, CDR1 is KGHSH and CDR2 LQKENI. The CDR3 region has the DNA TGTGCCAGCTCACCGGGAGGATTGGGATACTCCTACGAGCAGTACTTC. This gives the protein CASSPGGLGYSYEQYF.

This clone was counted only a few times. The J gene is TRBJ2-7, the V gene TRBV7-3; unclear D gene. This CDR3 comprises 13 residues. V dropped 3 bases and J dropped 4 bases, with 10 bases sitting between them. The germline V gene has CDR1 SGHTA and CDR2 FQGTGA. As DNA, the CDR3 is TGTGCCAGCAGCTTTGGGCCAAGTTACGAGCAGTACTTC. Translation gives CASSFGPSYEQYF.

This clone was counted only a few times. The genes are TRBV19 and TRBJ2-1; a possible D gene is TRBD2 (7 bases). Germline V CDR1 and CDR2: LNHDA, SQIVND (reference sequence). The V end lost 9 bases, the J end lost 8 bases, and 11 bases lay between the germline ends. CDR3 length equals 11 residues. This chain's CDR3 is CASGGPYEQFF. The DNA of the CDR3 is TGTGCCAGCGGGGGGCCCTATGAGCAGTTCTTC. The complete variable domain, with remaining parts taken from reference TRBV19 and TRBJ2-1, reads DGGITQSPKYLFRKEGQNVTLSCEQNLNHDAMYWYRQDPGQGLRLIYYSQIVNDFQKGDIAEGYSVSREKKESFPLTVTSAQKNPTAFYLCASGGPYEQFFGPGTRLTVL.

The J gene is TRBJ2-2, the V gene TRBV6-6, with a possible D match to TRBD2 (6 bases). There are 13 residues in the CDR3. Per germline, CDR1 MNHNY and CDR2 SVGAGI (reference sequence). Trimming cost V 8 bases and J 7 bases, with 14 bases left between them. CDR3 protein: CASGRRVGGELFF. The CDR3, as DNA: TGTGCCAGCGGTCGGAGGGTCGGCGGGGAGCTGTTTTTT.

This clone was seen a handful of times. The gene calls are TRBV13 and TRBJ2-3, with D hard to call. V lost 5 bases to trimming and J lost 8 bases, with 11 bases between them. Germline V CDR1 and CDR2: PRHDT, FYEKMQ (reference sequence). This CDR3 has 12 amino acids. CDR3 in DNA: TGTGCCAGCAGCCTCCGGGTGGGTACGCAGTATTTT. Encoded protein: CASSLRVGTQYF.

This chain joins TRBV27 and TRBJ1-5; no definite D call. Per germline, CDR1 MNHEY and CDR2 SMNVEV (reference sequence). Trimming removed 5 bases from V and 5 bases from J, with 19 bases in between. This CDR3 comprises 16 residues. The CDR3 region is CASSPVNGGFDQPQHF. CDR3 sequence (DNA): TGTGCCAGCAGTCCCGTGAATGGCGGCTTCGATCAGCCCCAGCATTTT.

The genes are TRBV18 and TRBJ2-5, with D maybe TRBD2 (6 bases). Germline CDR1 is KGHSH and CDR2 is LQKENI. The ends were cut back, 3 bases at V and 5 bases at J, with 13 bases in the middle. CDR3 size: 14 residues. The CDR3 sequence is CASSPRPEGETQYF. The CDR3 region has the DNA TGTGCCAGCTCACCTCGGCCGGAGGGGGAGACCCAGTACTTC.

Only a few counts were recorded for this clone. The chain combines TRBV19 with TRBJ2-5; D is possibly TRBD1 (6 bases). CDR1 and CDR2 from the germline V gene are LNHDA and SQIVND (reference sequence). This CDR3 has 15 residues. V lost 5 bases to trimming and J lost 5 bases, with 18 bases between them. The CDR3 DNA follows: TGTGCCAGTAGTCCTAGGGGACAATCTCGGGAGACCCAGTACTTC. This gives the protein CASSPRGQSRETQYF.

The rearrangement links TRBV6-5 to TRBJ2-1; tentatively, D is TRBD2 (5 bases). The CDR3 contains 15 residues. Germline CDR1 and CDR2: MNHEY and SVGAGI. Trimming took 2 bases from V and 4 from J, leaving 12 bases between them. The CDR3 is CASSYNPGIYNEQFF. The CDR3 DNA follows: TGTGCCAGCAGTTACAATCCCGGGATTTACAATGAGCAGTTCTTC.

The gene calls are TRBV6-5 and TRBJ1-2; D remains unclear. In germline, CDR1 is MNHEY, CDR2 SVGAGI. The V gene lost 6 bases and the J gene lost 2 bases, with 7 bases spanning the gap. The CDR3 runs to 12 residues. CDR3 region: CASSRNNYGYTF. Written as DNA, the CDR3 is TGTGCCAGCAGCAGGAACAACTATGGCTACACCTTC.

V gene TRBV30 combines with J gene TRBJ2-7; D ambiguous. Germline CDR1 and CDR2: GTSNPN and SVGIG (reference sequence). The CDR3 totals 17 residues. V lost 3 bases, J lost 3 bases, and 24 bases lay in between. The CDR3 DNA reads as TGTGCCTGGAGCTCGCGGTCTCGACCCGGGTGGATCTACGAGCAGTACTTC. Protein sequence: CAWSSRSRPGWIYEQYF.

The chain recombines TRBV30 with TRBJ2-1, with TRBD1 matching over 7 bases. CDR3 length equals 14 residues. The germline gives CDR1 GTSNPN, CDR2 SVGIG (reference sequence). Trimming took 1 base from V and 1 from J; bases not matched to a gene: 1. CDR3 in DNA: TGTGCCTGGAGTGGGACAGGTTCCTACAATGAGCAGTTCTTC. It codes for CAWSGTGSYNEQFF.

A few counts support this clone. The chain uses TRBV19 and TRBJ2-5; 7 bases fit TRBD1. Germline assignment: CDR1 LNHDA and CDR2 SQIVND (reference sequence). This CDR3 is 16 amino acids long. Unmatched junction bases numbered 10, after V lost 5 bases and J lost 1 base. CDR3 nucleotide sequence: TGTGCCAGTAGTGCCCTTAGGGGGCGCTTCCAAGAGACCCAGTACTTC. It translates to CASSALRGRFQETQYF.

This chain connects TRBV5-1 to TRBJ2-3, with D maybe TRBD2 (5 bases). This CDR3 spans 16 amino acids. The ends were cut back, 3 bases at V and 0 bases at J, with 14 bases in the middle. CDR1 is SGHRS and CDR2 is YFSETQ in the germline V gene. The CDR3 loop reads CASSSGVRYSTDTQYF. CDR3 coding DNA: TGCGCCAGCAGCTCCGGGGTACGATATAGCACAGATACGCAGTATTTT.